A selection of T cell receptor beta chains follows, all from one sample in a study of naive and memory T cell subsets. TCRdb fed the UMI-ligation and nested PCR reads into MiXCR, producing one record per CDR3 protein. This sample has under 100,000 distinct CDR3 sequences; more than 6.5% occur once, and the top ten carry around 1.5%. Sequenced input: central memory CD4+ T cells from blood. All receptors derive from a human donor in good health. Both conserved end residues are trimmed from each CDR3. The D gene is left open where the match is weak. Only part of the rows carry a size: once, few, many, or a class if the clone is expanded.

v_call	d_call	clone_size	j_call	cdr3_aa
TRBV7-9	-	many	TRBJ1-5	ASSKSGNQPQH
TRBV18	TRBD1	many	TRBJ2-7	ASSVRQGGPVYEQY
TRBV7-2	-	many	TRBJ1-5	ASSANGQNQPQH
TRBV11-2	-	many	TRBJ1-3	ASSLRVRTSSGNTIY
TRBV5-4	TRBD1	many	TRBJ2-1	ASSRYDRGPYNEQF
TRBV29-1	TRBD1	many	TRBJ1-1	SVVHRGNTEAF
TRBV20-1	-	few	TRBJ2-7	SARDQTGTRHEQY
TRBV6-6	-	-	TRBJ2-1	ASSYRDPYNEQF
TRBV5-1	-	-	TRBJ1-2	ASSLGGASGGYT
TRBV18	-	-	TRBJ1-1	ASSPSAKNTEAF
TRBV12-3/TRBV12-4	TRBD1	few	TRBJ2-5	ASRPETGRGETQY